Below, 7 T cell receptor beta chains from the same sample are listed, as sequenced in a study of T cell repertoires in cytomegalovirus infection. TCRdb redid the calling of the reads with MiXCR, one entry per CDR3 protein. Among 250,000 to 300,000 distinct CDR3 sequences listed, about 18% were seen once. Sequencing used CD8+ T cells from PBMCs. Receptors originate from a human donor in good health (CMV status not recorded). Some clones in this sample may be carry-over from other donors' samples.

To note about this clonotype: It may be a read error: a sequence one base away is much more abundant. The chain recombines TRBV7-8 with TRBJ2-3; 10 nucleotides match TRBD2. Germline CDR1 reads SGHVS; CDR2 reads FQNEAQ. CDR3 length: 17 amino acids. The CDR3 reads CASRDSEAGGLTETQYF. As DNA, the CDR3 is TGTGCCAGCAGAGATTCCGAAGCGGGGGGGCTAACAGAGACGCAGTATTTT.

This sequence joins TRBV20-1 and TRBJ1-1, with D hard to call. Trimming removed 3 bases from V and 1 base from J, with 15 bases in between. In germline, CDR1 is DFQATT, CDR2 SNEGSKA (reference sequence). The CDR3 length is 15 residues. CDR3 in DNA: TGCAGTGCTAGCGTAAACCACGAATGGAACACTGAAGCTTTCTTT. This encodes CSASVNHEWNTEAFF.

This clonotype was counted at least ten times. This chain uses TRBV6-4 with TRBJ1-1, with D hard to call. V lost 6 bases, J lost 0 bases, and 11 bases lay in between. From germline, CDR1 is MRHNA and CDR2 SNTAGT. The CDR3 runs to 14 residues. CDR3 in amino acids: CASRVVGMNTEAFF. CDR3 nucleotides: TGTGCCAGCAGGGTAGTGGGAATGAACACTGAAGCTTTCTTT.

This clonotype has a count of ten or more. The chain is built from TRBV12-3 or TRBV12-4 and TRBJ1-1, with 7 bases that match TRBD1. V was clipped by 6 bases and J by 4 bases; unmatched bases: 11. The CDR3 has 15 amino acids. The CDR3 DNA reads as TGTGCCAGCAGCAGTAGACAGGGCTTTTTCACTGAAGCTTTCTTT. Its protein product is CASSSRQGFFTEAFF.

The chain joins TRBV28 to TRBJ2-5; tentatively, D is TRBD2 (6 bases). Germline V gene lookup returns CDR1 MDHEN and CDR2 SYDVKM. The V gene lost 7 bases and the J gene lost 1 base, with 22 bases spanning the gap. The CDR3 length is 17 residues. CDR3 protein: CASTFSGEIISQETQYF. CDR3 nucleotides: TGTGCCAGCACTTTTAGCGGAGAAATTATATCCCAAGAGACCCAGTACTTC. Looking up the rest from reference TRBV28 and TRBJ2-5 gives the full variable domain: DVKVTQSSRYLVKRTGEKVFLECVQDMDHENMFWYRQDPGLGLRLIYFSYDVKMKEKGDIPEGYSVSREKKERFSLILESASTNQTSMYLCASTFSGEIISQETQYFGPGTRLLVL.

The chain recombines TRBV14 with TRBJ1-1, with a tentative D call TRBD1 (5 bases). This CDR3 has 15 amino acids. Deletions cut 1 base from V and 2 bases from J, with 11 bases between. Germline lookup yields CDR1 SGHDN and CDR2 FVKESK. The CDR3 DNA sequence: TGTGCCAGCAGCCAAGTGCAGGGTCGTAACACTGAAGCTTTCTTT. Translated: CASSQVQGRNTEAFF.

The rearrangement links TRBV20-1 to TRBJ2-1, with 7 nucleotides matching TRBD2. The CDR3 is 14 residues long. The germline gives CDR1 DFQATT, CDR2 SNEGSKA (reference sequence). Unmatched junction bases numbered 5, after V lost 0 bases and J lost 6 bases. The CDR3 sequence: CSARDFGLGNEQFF. The CDR3 coding sequence is TGCAGTGCTAGAGATTTCGGACTAGGCAATGAGCAGTTCTTC.